A selection of T cell receptor beta chains follows, all from one sample in a study of cytomegalovirus exposure and HLA in healthy donors. Generated by immunoSEQ multiplex PCR, the TCRdb table keeps only in-frame clones and is missing some. The table lists about 150,000 clones, 74% of them singletons, with around 1.9% in the top ten. The sequencing input was PBMCs. These receptors were obtained from a young man in good health and CMV-seronegative. CDR3s include the opening cysteine and the closing phenylalanine or tryptophan. Each record gives: V gene, clone size, D gene, J gene, CDR3 DNA, CDR3 protein. A D gene is named only where the DNA matches it firmly. The size of a clone is reported for some rows only, either as once, few or many, or as a class for expanded clones.

TRBV2	few	.	TRBJ1-1	TGTGCCAGCAGGGAAGGGACAAGTACTGAAGCTTTCTTT	CASREGTSTEAFF
TRBV7-9	few	TRBD2	TRBJ2-7	TGTGCCAGCAGCGTTACTAGCGGGGGGGCCGAGCAGTACTTC	CASSVTSGGAEQYF
TRBV2	once	TRBD2	TRBJ2-1	TGTGCCAGCAGTGAATGGACTAGCGGATCCAATGAGCAGTTCTTC	CASSEWTSGSNEQFF
TRBV18	.	TRBD1	TRBJ1-3	TGTGCCAGCTCACAGGGGGCCTCTGGAAACACCATATATTTT	CASSQGASGNTIYF
TRBV28	.	.	TRBJ1-5	TGTGCCAGCAGCTCCCCCCGTCAGCCCCAGCATTTT	CASSSPRQPQHF
TRBV5-1	once	TRBD1	TRBJ1-4	TGCGCCAGCTCAGACCCGGGAGCAGGGGGAAATGAAAAACTGTTTTTT	CASSDPGAGGNEKLFF
TRBV18	.	TRBD2	TRBJ2-7	TGTGCCAGCTCATCACCGGGACTAGCGTCATCCGAGCAGTACTTC	CASSSPGLASSEQYF
TRBV19	.	.	TRBJ2-5	TGTGCCAGTAGACAGGGAGAGACCCAGTACTTC	CASRQGETQYF
TRBV9	.	TRBD2	TRBJ2-1	TGTGCCAGCAGCGCCTCGACTAGCGGGGGGCCGTACAATGAGCAGTTCTTC	CASSASTSGGPYNEQFF
TRBV28	.	TRBD1	TRBJ2-3	TGTGCCAGCAGCAACCCTATTGCGCCGGGGACAGGAGATACGCAGTATTTT	CASSNPIAPGTGDTQYF
TRBV11-2	.	TRBD1	TRBJ2-5	TGTGCCAGCAGCTTTATATTACAGGGGGCGGACGAGACCCAGTACTTC	CASSFILQGADETQYF
TRBV7-9	.	.	TRBJ1-1	TGTGCCAGCTCCGGGACAGAAGCTTTCTTT	CASSGTEAFF
TRBV9	few	.	TRBJ1-4	TGTGCCAGCAGCGCGGGGAACCGGGGGGCGAATGAAAAACTGTTTTTT	CASSAGNRGANEKLFF
TRBV15	.	.	TRBJ1-1	TGTGCCACCAGCAGAGACAGGGTACTGAACACTGAAGCTTTCTTT	CATSRDRVLNTEAFF
TRBV6-6	.	TRBD1	TRBJ1-2	TGTGCCAGCAGTTACTCGGGACAGGGGGCGCTGGGCTACACCTTC	CASSYSGQGALGYTF
TRBV13	.	TRBD2	TRBJ2-5	TGTGCCAGCAGCTTAGCTCTAGCGAGAGCGGGGGAGACCCAGTACTTC	CASSLALARAGETQYF
TRBV9	.	.	TRBJ2-7	TGTGCCAGCAGCGGAGCCACAGAGACTAGGACCTACGAGCAGTACTTC	CASSGATETRTYEQYF
TRBV7-2	.	TRBD1	TRBJ2-5	TGTGCCAGCAGCCCGGGACAGGGTCAAGAGACCCAGTACTTC	CASSPGQGQETQYF
TRBV7-9	few	TRBD1	TRBJ2-7	TGTGCCAGCAGCTGGGGACAGGGGGATACCTACGAGCAGTACTTC	CASSWGQGDTYEQYF
TRBV28	.	TRBD2	TRBJ2-1	TGTGCCAGCCGACCGGTTAGCGGGGGGAAAAATGAGCAGTTCTTC	CASRPVSGGKNEQFF
TRBV5-6	.	.	TRBJ1-2	TGTGCCAGCAGCTTGGGTACCGTCAGGCAATATGGCTACACCTTC	CASSLGTVRQYGYTF
TRBV5-4	.	TRBD1	TRBJ2-3	TGTGCCAGCAGCTCGGACAGGGGCGGAGATACGCAGTATTTT	CASSSDRGGDTQYF
TRBV7-2	few	TRBD1	TRBJ1-1	TGTGCCAGCACCCTAACAGGGGCGGGGACTGAAGCTTTCTTT	CASTLTGAGTEAFF
TRBV27	.	.	TRBJ2-7	TGTGCCAGCAGTTTATCGGGCAGCTACGAGCAGTACTTC	CASSLSGSYEQYF
TRBV19	few	.	TRBJ1-6	TGTGCCAGTTCGCTGGGGGGGGGCTCAGGAAATTCACCCCTCCACTTT	CASSLGGGSGNSPLHF
TRBV28	.	.	TRBJ2-7	TGTGCCAGCAGTTCCCCTAGGACAGAAATCTACGAGCAGTACTTC	CASSSPRTEIYEQYF
TRBV18	once	TRBD1	TRBJ1-3	TGTGCCAGCTCACCCGAGACAGGGTTGATTGGAAACACCATATATTTT	CASSPETGLIGNTIYF
TRBV9	.	TRBD1	TRBJ2-3	TGTGCCAGCAGCGTAGGGACAGGGCCCCCAGATACGCAGTATTTT	CASSVGTGPPDTQYF
TRBV27	.	TRBD1	TRBJ2-5	TGTGCCAGCAGTATAAGGACAGGGAAAGAGACCCAGTACTTC	CASSIRTGKETQYF
TRBV10-2	.	TRBD2	TRBJ2-1	TGCGCCAGCAGTGGGACTAGCGGGGGGGCCCTCTACAATGAGCAGTTCTTC	CASSGTSGGALYNEQFF
TRBV19	.	.	TRBJ1-5	TGTGCCAGTAGCGGGACAAGCTATCAGCCCCAGCATTTT	CASSGTSYQPQHF
TRBV5-6	.	.	TRBJ2-7	TGTGCCAGCAGCTTGATTGGCGGCGAGCAGTACTTC	CASSLIGGEQYF
TRBV5-4	.	.	TRBJ1-6	TGTGCCAGCAGCTCAGTGGGAGGACCCCTCCACTTT	CASSSVGGPLHF
TRBV5-1	few	.	TRBJ2-7	TGCGCCAGCAGCAAAGCCGGGACACCCACACATCGAAGCTCCTACGAGCAGTACTTC	CASSKAGTPTHRSSYEQYF
TRBV7-9	.	.	TRBJ1-4	TGTGCCAGCAGCTTAGGCACGTATAGTGAAAAACTGTTTTTT	CASSLGTYSEKLFF
TRBV25-1	few	TRBD2	TRBJ2-5	TGTGCCAGCAGTGAAACCATGGCTAGCGGGCCCTTTCGGGAGACCCAGTACTTC	CASSETMASGPFRETQYF
TRBV7-9	.	TRBD2	TRBJ2-3	TGTGCCAGCAGCTTAGCGGGACTAGCGGGGGGGCCGGCGGCAGATACGCAGTATTTT	CASSLAGLAGGPAADTQYF
TRBV21-1	.	.	TRBJ1-5	TGTGCCAGCAGCAAAGGAAGTAGACAGGCCCTTAGCAATCAGCCCCAGCATTTT	CASSKGSRQALSNQPQHF
TRBV29-1	.	.	TRBJ1-5	TGCAGCGTTGAAGAGTCAGGGGATCAGCCCCAGCATTTT	CSVEESGDQPQHF
TRBV2	.	TRBD1	TRBJ2-5	TGTGCCAGCAGCTCCGCTTACAGGACAGGGATAGAGACCCAGTACTTC	CASSSAYRTGIETQYF
TRBV14	.	TRBD1	TRBJ2-7	TGTGCCAGCAGCCAAGGAGGGACAGCAACCTACGAGCAGTACTTC	CASSQGGTATYEQYF